The following is a T cell receptor beta chain sequence with its context. This clonotype was recorded at least ten times. Its cognate antigen has yet to be identified. No base quality information exists; no much larger clone differs at one position. Amplification of TCR beta CDR3 regions was carried out from RNA transcripts. A first-round RT-PCR of the TCR CDR3 used the HTBI primer set with the Qiagen OneStep RT-PCR kit. Libraries were constructed in a second round of multiplex PCR, after which size selection and purification were carried out. Libraries were sequenced paired-end with 100 bp reads on an Illumina HiSeq2000. On the authors' methods: SOAPnuke was used to process the raw data, with reads discarded if the reads contained adapters or uncalled bases, had a mean Phred below 15, or lacked an exact constant-primer or identifier match. COPE v1.2.5 was used to merge the high-quality paired reads, and each unique nucleotide sequence was defined as a clonotype. MiTCR v1.1 was used to align the clonotypes against IMGT TRBV, TRBD and TRBJ reference segments. Analysis was restricted to V-J combinations with a frequency above 0.0001, which covered 99.2% of repertoires. A TCS score was defined as the ratio of F50 (clonal expansion) to E x V (chaos), with BLOSUM62-based TCRdist applied between CDR3 peptides within each V-J. Welch's t-statistics and random forest reduced fewer than 600 V-J features to 13, which were used in a naive Bayes classifier (R e1071). Starting from the raw public reads, TCRdb applied fastp trimming at Q25, assembled clones with MiXCR and retained in-frame beta chains. Records with the same CDR3 protein are collapsed into one entry carrying the most frequent genes and DNA. For this entry, the V and J calls and clone size follow TCRdb and not the study's own pipeline. Within this sample are around 600,000 distinct CDR3 sequences, with around 14% of them counted one time only. The ten most abundant clones make up about 6.6% of the sample.

The CDR3, cysteine through phenylalanine, is 16 amino acids long. The kept DNA is CDR3 alone, 48 bases in frame from the first base. Trimming takes 3 bases from V and 2 bases from J, and the germline ends sit 17 bases apart. The germline V gene sets CDR1 to MNHEY and CDR2 to SVGEGT. Ophthalmopathy patients had moderately to severely active disease, Clinical Activity Score of at least 3, NOSPECS grade of at least 4, and duration under 3 months. The study excluded patients with uncontrolled infections, other autoimmune diseases, pregnancy or lactation. Diagnoses relied on clinical symptoms, serum thyroxine and TRAb, thyroid ultrasound and orbital computed tomography. PBMCs were isolated from more than 9 ml of fresh peripheral blood by Ficoll-Paque density gradient centrifugation. Trizol reagent was used to extract total RNA, and RNA quality was then checked on an Agilent 2100 Bioanalyzer. This sample was included in a study of T cells in Graves' hyperthyroidism and ophthalmopathy (dated by TCRdb to the late 2010s). As for the study more broadly: Peripheral blood was collected at initial diagnosis, before any treatment. TCR V-J signatures able to tell the groups apart were searched for in a discovery cohort of 90 to 100 patients, of whom 40 to 45 had Graves' ophthalmopathy and around 57 had stable Graves' hyperthyroidism. Prospective prediction of ophthalmopathy was tested in an independent validation cohort consisting of 18 hyperthyroidism patients and over 15 patients who later progressed to ophthalmopathy. The 75 to 100 discovery patients were randomly split 7:3 into training and test sets. The study also compared thyroid tissue and blood T-cell repertoires from over 5 Graves' hyperthyroidism patients. After blood sampling, hyperthyroidism patients were treated with methimazole at a starting dose of 30 mg daily, and ophthalmopathy patients were treated with high-dose intravenous methylprednisolone. According to the paper, TCR Vbeta CDR3 sequencing was carried out on over 130 peripheral blood samples, which came from fewer than 50 ophthalmopathy, 75 to 80 hyperthyroidism and roughly 17 progressor patients.

Overall study outcomes, separate from this receptor: No statistical method was used to set the sample size in advance, and investigators knew the group allocation. A 13 V-J signature model separated ophthalmopathy from stable hyperthyroidism, with 87.88% sensitivity and roughly 81% specificity in cross-validation and 80%/75% in testing. Most expanded thyroid clonotypes (frequency above 0.001) were also found in blood, which suggests that blood repertoires may mirror thyroid immune responses. In validation, the model predicted progression to ophthalmopathy with about 71% sensitivity and 72% to 85% specificity, a median of around six months before onset.

This TCR came from a woman aged 18-29 years with Graves' ophthalmopathy. The chain is encoded by TRBV6-2 or TRBV6-3 joined to TRBJ2-7; no D gene is confidently identified. The source material was blood. The nucleotide sequence is TGTGCCAGCAGTTATCATCGAGAACCTAACCCCTACGAGCAGTACTTC. Translation gives CASSYHREPNPYEQYF.